This is a list of T cell receptor beta chains from one sample in a study of CD8+ T cells in alopecia areata. Some clones are missing from TCRdb's copy, which holds only in-frame ones; the method was immunoSEQ multiplex PCR. Of 150,000 or so clones in the sample, about 56% were seen once. The sequences come from CD8+ T cells sorted from blood, collected at week 4, from a patient treated with tofacitinib. The receptors shown here come from a human donor with alopecia areata. The CDR3 runs from the conserved cysteine through the conserved F or W. The order of the fields is clone size, V gene, D gene, J gene, CDR3 protein, CDR3 DNA. The D gene is left open where the match is weak. Only part of the rows carry a size: once, few, many, or a class if the clone is expanded.

size: few
V: TRBV7-2
D: NA
J: TRBJ1-6
CDR3: CASSTRQELDSPLHF
DNA: TGTGCCAGCAGCACCAGACAGGAGCTGGATTCACCCCTCCACTTT

size: few
V: TRBV27
D: TRBD2
J: TRBJ2-7
CDR3: CASSQRGNEQYF
DNA: TGTGCCAGCTCGCAGCGGGGGAACGAGCAGTACTTC

size: NA
V: TRBV30
D: TRBD1
J: TRBJ1-6
CDR3: CAWSVQGDSPLHF
DNA: TGTGCCTGGAGTGTACAGGGGGACTCACCCCTCCACTTT

size: NA
V: TRBV30
D: NA
J: TRBJ1-1
CDR3: CAWSFRGEATEAFF
DNA: TGTGCCTGGAGTTTTCGAGGGGAGGCCACTGAAGCTTTCTTT

size: few
V: TRBV30
D: TRBD2
J: TRBJ2-5
CDR3: CAWVYKGLAGGTQYF
DNA: TGTGCCTGGGTGTACAAGGGACTAGCGGGGGGGACCCAGTACTTC

size: NA
V: TRBV7-6
D: NA
J: TRBJ2-7
CDR3: CASSPRSDSYEQYF
DNA: TGTGCCAGCAGCCCCCGTTCTGACTCCTACGAGCAGTACTTC

size: NA
V: TRBV2
D: NA
J: TRBJ1-5
CDR3: CASSPRGGNQPQHF
DNA: TGTGCCAGCAGCCCCCGTGGAGGGAATCAGCCCCAGCATTTT

size: NA
V: TRBV7-7
D: TRBD2
J: TRBJ2-5
CDR3: CASSLAGDQETQYF
DNA: TGTGCTAGCAGCTTAGCGGGGGATCAAGAGACCCAGTACTTC

size: NA
V: TRBV30
D: NA
J: TRBJ2-5
CDR3: CAWSVTWGYQETQYF
DNA: TGTGCCTGGAGTGTAACGTGGGGGTACCAAGAGACCCAGTACTTC

size: NA
V: TRBV14
D: NA
J: TRBJ2-7
CDR3: CASSRTWNEQYF
DNA: TGTGCCAGCAGCCGGACCTGGAACGAGCAGTACTTC

size: NA
V: TRBV7-2
D: NA
J: TRBJ1-5
CDR3: CASSLRSGQPQHF
DNA: TGTGCCAGCAGCCTGAGAAGTGGGCAGCCCCAGCATTTT

size: many
V: TRBV27
D: NA
J: TRBJ1-6
CDR3: CASTNIQGSLAPLHF
DNA: TGTGCCAGCACCAATATCCAGGGATCACTTGCACCCCTCCACTTT

size: few
V: TRBV27
D: TRBD2
J: TRBJ2-6
CDR3: CASSPQRDFPSSGANVLTF
DNA: TGTGCCAGCAGTCCCCAGCGGGACTTCCCCTCCTCTGGGGCCAACGTCCTGACTTTC

size: NA
V: TRBV6-5
D: NA
J: TRBJ1-1
CDR3: CASSYLAEIGTEAFF
DNA: TGTGCCAGCAGTTACCTCGCAGAGATAGGGACTGAAGCTTTCTTT

size: NA
V: TRBV6-5
D: TRBD1
J: TRBJ1-6
CDR3: CASSSPKGQGDSPLHF
DNA: TGTGCCAGCAGTTCTCCGAAGGGACAGGGAGATTCACCCCTCCACTTT

size: NA
V: TRBV7-9
D: TRBD1
J: TRBJ2-7
CDR3: CASSLDRVGEQYF
DNA: TGTGCCAGCAGCCTTGACAGGGTCGGCGAGCAGTACTTC

size: NA
V: TRBV7-8
D: TRBD2
J: TRBJ2-5
CDR3: CASSSRLAGRLETQYF
DNA: TGTGCCAGCAGCTCCAGACTAGCGGGGCGGCTGGAGACCCAGTACTTC

size: NA
V: TRBV29-1
D: NA
J: TRBJ1-1
CDR3: CRSESRRANTEAFF
DNA: TGCAGGTCCGAATCCCGCAGGGCGAACACTGAAGCTTTCTTT

size: once
V: TRBV6-6
D: NA
J: TRBJ2-2
CDR3: CASSYSDDSGELFF
DNA: TGTGCCAGCAGTTACTCGGATGACAGCGGGGAGCTGTTTTTT

size: NA
V: TRBV13
D: NA
J: TRBJ2-5
CDR3: CASSYDREETQYF
DNA: TGTGCCAGCAGCTACGACAGAGAAGAGACCCAGTACTTC

size: NA
V: TRBV30
D: NA
J: TRBJ1-6
CDR3: CAWRSYNSPLHF
DNA: TGTGCCTGGCGTTCCTATAATTCACCCCTCCACTTT

size: NA
V: TRBV13
D: NA
J: TRBJ2-7
CDR3: CASTGGGEQYF
DNA: TGTGCCTCCACCGGGGGCGGCGAGCAGTACTTC

size: NA
V: TRBV6-1
D: TRBD1
J: TRBJ2-7
CDR3: CASGTAYEQYF
DNA: TGTGCCAGCGGGACAGCCTACGAGCAGTACTTC

size: few
V: TRBV10-2
D: NA
J: TRBJ1-2
CDR3: CASSESGDPVYGYTF
DNA: TGCGCCAGCAGTGAGTCGGGGGACCCCGTCTATGGCTACACCTTC

size: NA
V: TRBV30
D: NA
J: TRBJ2-7
CDR3: CAWNLSPDEQYF
DNA: TGTGCCTGGAATTTATCGCCTGACGAGCAGTACTTC

size: NA
V: TRBV2
D: NA
J: TRBJ1-1
CDR3: CAIHLNTEAFF
DNA: TGTGCCATCCACCTGAACACTGAAGCTTTCTTT

size: NA
V: TRBV5-1
D: TRBD1
J: TRBJ1-2
CDR3: CASSQGGQSLYGYTF
DNA: TGCGCCAGCAGCCAGGGGGGACAGTCACTCTATGGCTACACCTTC

size: NA
V: TRBV29-1
D: NA
J: TRBJ2-3
CDR3: CSVRGGSTDTQYF
DNA: TGCAGCGTACGGGGCGGGTCCACAGATACGCAGTATTTT

size: NA
V: TRBV7-8
D: TRBD1
J: TRBJ2-5
CDR3: CASSIRDRDQETQYF
DNA: TGTGCCAGCAGCATCCGGGACAGGGATCAAGAGACCCAGTACTTC

size: NA
V: TRBV27
D: NA
J: TRBJ2-7
CDR3: CASSSSGTMLWEQYF
DNA: TGTGCCAGCAGCTCCTCCGGGACGATGCTCTGGGAGCAGTACTTC